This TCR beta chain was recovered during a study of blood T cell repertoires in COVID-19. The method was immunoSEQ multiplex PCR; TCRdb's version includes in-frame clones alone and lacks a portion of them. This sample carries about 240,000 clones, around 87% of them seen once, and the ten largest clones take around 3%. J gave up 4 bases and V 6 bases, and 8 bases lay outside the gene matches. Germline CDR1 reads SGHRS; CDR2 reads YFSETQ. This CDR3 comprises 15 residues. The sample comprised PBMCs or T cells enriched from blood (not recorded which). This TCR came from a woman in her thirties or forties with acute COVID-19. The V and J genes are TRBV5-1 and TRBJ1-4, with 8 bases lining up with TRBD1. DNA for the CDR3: TGCGCCAGCACCCGAGGGGGACAGGATAATGAAAAACTGTTTTTT. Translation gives CASTRGGQDNEKLFF.